The 29 T cell receptor beta chains reported below all come from one sample, sequenced in a study of T cells in localized non-small cell lung cancer. Assay: immunoSEQ multiplex PCR; the TCRdb copy retains only in-frame clones and omits some. The sample shows tens of thousands of clones, around 92% of them seen only once. This sample comprised peripheral blood, obtained before any cancer treatment. The origin of the receptors is an older female donor with stage I lung adenocarcinoma.

V is TRBV10-3 and J is TRBJ2-6; 8 bases map to TRBD1. This CDR3 is built from 14 residues. The junction had 0 bases not matched to a gene; V was cut back by 6 bases and J by 2 bases. The germline gives CDR1 ENHRY, CDR2 SYGVKD. CDR3: CAISRGPGANVLTF. The CDR3 region has the DNA TGTGCCATCAGCAGGGGGCCTGGGGCCAACGTCCTGACTTTC.

The rearrangement links TRBV19 to TRBJ1-1, with D maybe TRBD1 (5 bases). The CDR3 length is 13 residues. V was pared by 7 bases and J by 3 bases, with 12 bases between. Germline-derived CDR1 and CDR2 are LNHDA and SQIVND (reference sequence). The DNA for the CDR3 is TGTGCCAGTACCACGACAGTGGACACTGAAGCTTTCTTT. This encodes CASTTTVDTEAFF.

V gene TRBV10-1 combines with J gene TRBJ1-4; TRBD1 matches at 7 bases. V gave up 8 bases and J gave up 5 bases; unmatched junction bases: 5. CDR1 is WNHNN, CDR2 SYGVQD, per germline (reference sequence). This CDR3 region has 13 residues. The CDR3 is CASSGQLNEKLFF. The CDR3 bases are TGCGCCAGCTCGGGACAGCTAAATGAAAAACTGTTTTTT.

V and J are TRBV2 and TRBJ1-1; D is undetermined. The CDR3 loop spans 13 amino acids. CDR1 is SNHLY, CDR2 FYNNEI, per germline. Trimming shortened V by 6 bases and J by 4 bases, and 12 bases separated the two germline ends. CDR3 amino acids: CASSDPATTEAFF. In nucleotides, the CDR3 is TGTGCCAGCAGCGATCCAGCGACCACTGAAGCTTTCTTT.

The rearrangement links TRBV5-6 to TRBJ1-3; the match to TRBD1 covers 9 bases. The CDR3 extends over 14 amino acids. The germline V gene has CDR1 SGHDT and CDR2 YYEEEE. V lost 6 bases to trimming and J lost 2 bases; unmatched junction nucleotides: 3. This CDR3 is CASNDRGAGNTIYF. CDR3 DNA: TGTGCCAGCAACGACAGGGGGGCTGGAAACACCATATATTTT.

V usage is TRBV7-2 and J usage is TRBJ1-6, with 12 bases that match TRBD1. The CDR3 extends over 17 amino acids. V trimming: 5 bases; J trimming: 8 bases; junction bases outside the gene matches: 10. Germline V gives CDR1 SGHTA, CDR2 FQGNSA. The CDR3 sequence is CASSLPGQGASHSPLHF. In nucleotides, the CDR3 is TGTGCCAGCAGCCTCCCGGGACAGGGGGCAAGCCATTCACCCCTCCACTTT.

The V and J genes are TRBV10-1 and TRBJ2-3; no clear D gene. The germline V gene encodes CDR1 WNHNN and CDR2 SYGVQD (reference sequence). Trimming shortened V by 0 bases and J by 2 bases, and 6 bases separated the two germline ends. This CDR3 contains 14 residues. The CDR3 protein is CASSESVYTDTQYF. The CDR3, as DNA: TGCGCCAGCAGTGAGTCGGTCTACACAGATACGCAGTATTTT.

The CDR3 DNA is TGTGCCAGTTCCCCTTCCAACAATCAGCCCCAGCATTTT. Translation: CASSPSNNQPQHF. V gene TRBV2 combines with J gene TRBJ1-5; no reliable D call. Germline values: CDR1 SNHLY, CDR2 FYNNEI. The V end was cut by 9 bases, the J end by 3 bases, with 12 bases between. This CDR3 contains 13 residues.

This clone appeared once. The genes are TRBV11-3 and TRBJ1-6; D might be TRBD1 (6 bases). From germline, CDR1 is SGHNT and CDR2 YENEEA. V was shortened by 1 base and J by 3 bases, with 10 bases between the two germline ends. CDR3 length equals 16 residues. CDR3 coding DNA: TGTGCCAGCAGCTTAGTCGGGGACATCTATAATTCACCCCTCCACTTT. Translated: CASSLVGDIYNSPLHF.

This chain uses TRBV19 with TRBJ2-5, with TRBD2 matching over 8 bases. This CDR3 spans 15 amino acids. J lost 5 bases, V lost 10 bases, and 15 bases had no gene match. Germline V gives CDR1 LNHDA, CDR2 SQIVND (reference sequence). CDR3 in amino acids: CATKGPGGPRETQYF. The DNA for the CDR3 is TGTGCCACCAAGGGCCCGGGGGGGCCACGGGAGACCCAGTACTTC.

This clone was seen a single time. The rearrangement uses TRBV18 and TRBJ1-2, with 7 bases aligning to TRBD1. V dropped 7 bases and J dropped 4; count of bases not matched to a gene: 6. The CDR3 totals 13 residues. Germline V gene data show CDR1 as KGHSH and CDR2 as LQKENI. The CDR3 reads CASLMTGTYGYTF. The CDR3 nucleotides read TGTGCCAGCTTAATGACAGGGACCTATGGCTACACCTTC.

The chain employs TRBV29-1 and TRBJ2-3, with D unresolved. Germline CDR1 is SQVTM and CDR2 is ANQGSEA. This CDR3 contains 13 residues. V gave up 3 bases and J gave up 2 bases, with 9 bases separating them. CDR3: CSVERHPTDTQYF. Here the CDR3 DNA reads TGCAGCGTTGAGCGGCACCCCACAGATACGCAGTATTTT.

This clone showed up just once. This chain joins TRBV30 and TRBJ1-3; D is ambiguous. Germline CDR1 and CDR2: GTSNPN and SVGIG (reference sequence). CDR3 size: 15 residues. Between the trimmed V and J ends, which lost 0 bases and 0 bases, there was a span of 9 bases. CDR3 sequence reads: CAWSVGRLSGNTIYF. DNA of the CDR3: TGTGCCTGGAGTGTGGGCCGGCTCTCTGGAAACACCATATATTTT.

This chain connects TRBV5-6 to TRBJ2-5; 12 bases fit TRBD2. The J call is uncertain, as TRBJ2-7 better fits the DNA end. Per the germline V gene, CDR1 is SGHDT and CDR2 is YYEEEE. The length of the CDR3 is 15 residues. The CDR3 spells CASSKRLAGDYEQYF. CDR3 DNA sequence: TGTGCCAGCAGCAAAAGACTAGCGGGGGACTACGAGCAGTACTTC.

This rearrangement joins TRBV25-1 to TRBJ1-5; the D is unclear. This CDR3 spans 14 amino acids. CDR1 MGHDK and CDR2 SYGVNS come from the germline V gene. Trimming left V 2 bases short and J 3 bases short, with 8 bases between. The CDR3 nucleotides read TGTGCCAGCAGTGAAGTTGGGTTCAATCAGCCCCAGCATTTT. It yields the protein CASSEVGFNQPQHF.

CDR3 loop: CASRGGSTDTQYF. The CDR3 region has the DNA TGTGCCAGCAGGGGGGGAAGCACAGATACGCAGTATTTT. The chain couples TRBV7-2 to TRBJ2-3; tentative D call: TRBD2 (6 bases). Between the trimmed V and J ends, which lost 6 bases and 0 bases, there was a span of 7 bases. CDR1 is SGHTA and CDR2 is FQGNSA in the germline V gene. The CDR3 is 13 amino acids.

The gene calls are TRBV10-3 and TRBJ2-3; perhaps TRBD2 as D (6 bases). V was shortened by 7 bases and J by 1 base, with 9 bases between the two germline ends. Germline CDR1 ENHRY, CDR2 SYGVKD. This CDR3 has 13 amino acids. The CDR3 reads CAINGGRTDTQYF. The CDR3, as DNA: TGTGCCATCAACGGGGGTCGCACAGATACGCAGTATTTT.

V and J are TRBV11-3 and TRBJ2-5; tentative D call: TRBD1 (8 bases). The CDR3 has 16 amino acids. Trimming shortened V by 2 bases and J by 5 bases, and 18 bases separated the two germline ends. Germline CDR1 and CDR2: SGHNT and YENEEA. This CDR3 reads CASSLSTGGAWETQYF. The CDR3 region has the DNA TGTGCCAGCAGCTTAAGTACAGGGGGGGCTTGGGAGACCCAGTACTTC.

The chain has TRBV7-9 and TRBJ2-1; 7 nucleotides align to TRBD2. Germline CDR1 SEHNR, CDR2 FQNEAQ (reference sequence). CDR3 size: 16 residues. V dropped 4 bases and J dropped 0; count of bases not matched to a gene: 6. CDR3 amino acids: CASSSPPGGSYNEQFF. CDR3 in DNA: TGTGCCAGCAGCTCACCCCCGGGGGGCTCCTACAATGAGCAGTTCTTC.

V is TRBV19 and J is TRBJ1-2, with D possibly matching TRBD1 (5 bases). CDR1 and CDR2 (germline): LNHDA, SQIVND (reference sequence). The ends were cut back, 5 bases at V and 8 bases at J, with 18 bases in the middle. This CDR3 contains 14 residues. The CDR3 protein is CASSPQGQRGGYTF. Here the CDR3 DNA reads TGTGCCAGTAGTCCACAAGGCCAGAGGGGAGGCTACACCTTC.

The chain employs TRBV5-6 and TRBJ2-3; 8 bases line up with TRBD1. V lost 6 bases to trimming and J lost 6 bases; unmatched junction nucleotides: 6. CDR3 size: 13 residues. In germline, CDR1 is SGHDT, CDR2 YYEEEE. The chain's CDR3 is CASTAQGADTQYF. The CDR3 region has the DNA TGTGCCAGCACGGCTCAGGGGGCGGATACGCAGTATTTT.

The chain recombines TRBV7-2 with TRBJ2-7; D is perhaps TRBD1 (5 bases). V lost 7 bases to trimming and J lost 6 bases, with 10 bases between them. This CDR3 comprises 11 residues. In germline, CDR1 is SGHTA, CDR2 FQGNSA. The CDR3 here is CASTGYGEQYF. The CDR3 nucleotides are TGTGCCAGCACAGGGTACGGCGAGCAGTACTTC. Together with reference TRBV7-2 and TRBJ2-7, the CDR3 gives the full variable domain: GAGVSQSPSNKVTEKGKDVELRCDPISGHTALYWYRQSLGQGLEFLIYFQGNSAPDKSGLPSDRFSAERTGGSVSTLTIQRTQQEDSAVYLCASTGYGEQYFGPGTRLTVT.

V and J are TRBV11-2 and TRBJ2-5, with D possibly being TRBD1 or TRBD2 (5 bases each). Between the trimmed V and J ends, which lost 5 bases and 4 bases, there was a span of 8 bases. The CDR3 runs 12 residues. Germline CDR1 reads SGHAT; CDR2 reads FQNNGV. The DNA of the CDR3 is TGTGCCAGCAGCGTTGGGGGAGAGACCCAGTACTTC. Its translation: CASSVGGETQYF.

The rearrangement joins TRBV6-5 to TRBJ1-1; 11 bases map to TRBD1. V lost 6 bases and J lost 5; bases outside the gene matches: 8. The germline gives CDR1 MNHEY, CDR2 SVGAGI. The CDR3 totals 15 residues. CDR3 residues: CASRRTGGMGTEAFF. The CDR3 DNA is TGTGCCAGCAGAAGGACAGGGGGCATGGGGACTGAAGCTTTCTTT.

The rearrangement joins TRBV19 to TRBJ1-1; D not resolved. This CDR3 spans 13 amino acids. Trimming shortened V by 1 base and J by 11 bases, and 14 bases separated the two germline ends. Germline V gives CDR1 LNHDA, CDR2 SQIVND (reference sequence). Written as DNA, the CDR3 is TGTGCCAGTAGTATAGGACAACCCAAGATGGCTTTCTTT. Translating it yields CASSIGQPKMAFF.

V and J are TRBV30 and TRBJ1-5; tentative D call: TRBD1 (5 bases). CDR1 is GTSNPN, CDR2 SVGIG, per germline (reference sequence). V gave up 7 bases and J gave up 2 bases, with 15 bases separating them. This CDR3 has 14 residues. The CDR3 here is CASTGRGRNQPQHF. CDR3 coding DNA: TGTGCCTCCACGGGGCGAGGGCGCAATCAGCCCCAGCATTTT.

The table lists this clone with a count of one. The chain links TRBV28 to TRBJ2-2; the D gene is possibly TRBD2 (5 bases). This CDR3 has 13 residues. Trimming took 7 bases from V and 6 from J, leaving 12 bases between them. Looked up from germline, CDR1 is MDHEN and CDR2 is SYDVKM. As DNA, the CDR3 is TGTGCCAGCATGGCCACGAGGGCCGGGGAGCTGTTTTTT. Translating gives CASMATRAGELFF.

The chain carries TRBV9 and TRBJ1-1; D unclear. Germline V gives CDR1 SGDLS, CDR2 YYNGEE. There are 13 residues in the CDR3. V was trimmed by 3 bases and J by 4 bases, leaving 10 bases between them. The CDR3 DNA follows: TGTGCCAGCAGCGCCCACGCAGCCACTGAAGCTTTCTTT. Its protein is CASSAHAATEAFF.

The chain uses TRBV28 and TRBJ2-7; 10 positions agree with TRBD1. Germline V lookup: CDR1 MDHEN, CDR2 SYDVKM. The CDR3 totals 14 residues. The V segment lost 5 bases and the J segment 3 bases; nucleotides outside the gene matches: 4. CDR3 DNA sequence: TGTGCCAGCAGTGAGACAGGGGGCTACTACGAGCAGTACTTC. Translation gives CASSETGGYYEQYF.